This T cell receptor beta chain emerged from a study of CD8 T cells in ankylosing spondylitis. Study outcomes and limitations: The authors reported significant enrichment of disease-linked clones in matched ankylosing spondylitis synovial fluid. Blood from ankylosing spondylitis patients appeared to carry a characteristic roughly eight-variant TCR beta motif.

The CDR3 consists of 14 residues. Germline CDR1 SGHRS, CDR2 YFSETQ. V was pared by 1 base and J by 4 bases, with 10 bases between. The sample holds many counts of this clonotype. The target antigen is unknown. A quantitative 5'-RACE method, one with molecular barcodes, was used to make TCR beta libraries. TCRdb re-called the 5' RACE reads with MiXCR, one entry per CDR3 protein. The sample lists approximately 520,000 distinct CDR3 sequences, approximately 5.3% occurring once. This TCR was sampled from a male donor with ankylosing spondylitis. The chain joins TRBV5-1 to TRBJ2-3; no clear D. Source material: blood, either unsorted or a sorted T cell fraction (not recorded which). The CDR3 sequence: CASSLPTSADTQYF. The CDR3 DNA sequence: TGCGCCAGCAGCTTGCCGACGTCCGCAGATACGCAGTATTTT.